One sample yielded the 4 T cell receptor beta chains listed below, sequenced in a study of blood T cells in healthy people across ages. The authors ran a second PCR of 7 to 11 cycles using a sample-barcoded 5' primer and a J-beta primer mix. TCRdb itself ran the 5' RACE reads through MiXCR, one entry per CDR3 protein. The profile covers 1.5 million to 1.9 million distinct CDR3 sequences, with roughly two fifths appearing a single time and less than 5% taken by the ten largest. Sequences were obtained from blood. Receptors were obtained from a woman younger than 30 in good health.

V and J are TRBV3-1 and TRBJ2-5; 10 bases are shared with TRBD2. Looked up from germline, CDR1 is LGHDT and CDR2 is YNNKEL (reference sequence). V was pared by 4 bases and J by 2 bases, with 4 bases of the junction left unmatched. This CDR3 region has 15 residues. CDR3 sequence: CASSPLAGLQETQYF. CDR3 nucleotide sequence: TGTGCCAGCAGCCCACTAGCGGGACTTCAAGAGACCCAGTACTTC.

The CDR3: CASSQRSGVADTQYF. The CDR3 region has the DNA TGCGCCAGCAGCCAGAGGTCGGGAGTTGCAGATACGCAGTATTTT. V usage is TRBV4-3 and J usage is TRBJ2-3; D is possibly TRBD2 (6 bases). This CDR3 comprises 15 residues. CDR1 is LGHNA, CDR2 YSLEER, per germline. The germline V and J ends were trimmed by 3 bases and 4 bases, with 14 bases remaining between them.

This clonotype occurred many times. The chain has TRBV11-2 and TRBJ2-1, with D perhaps being TRBD1 or TRBD2 (6 bases each). The length of the CDR3 is 16 residues. Germline lookup yields CDR1 SGHAT and CDR2 FQNNGV. V lost 0 bases, J lost 3 bases, and 12 bases lay in between. CDR3 bases: TGTGCCAGCAGCTTAGATCTCGGGGGCCTCTACAATGAGCAGTTCTTC. This codes for CASSLDLGGLYNEQFF.

The table lists this clonotype with a few counts. J is TRBJ1-5 and V is TRBV2; D call uncertain. The germline gives CDR1 SNHLY, CDR2 FYNNEI. V lost 11 bases, J lost 6 bases, and 17 bases lay in between. The CDR3 length is 13 residues. The CDR3 protein is CAFSAEGGQPQHF. The DNA of the CDR3 is TGTGCCTTTTCAGCCGAAGGAGGTCAGCCCCAGCATTTT.